This TCR beta chain derives from a study of OX40 agonist ivuxolimab in advanced cancers. The wider study: Ivuxolimab, an agonistic anti-OX40 (CD134) antibody, was given to patients. About 40% of patients had received prior checkpoint inhibitor therapy. Whole-study findings and limits: Expanded clones were, on average, more numerous in CD8+ T cells than in CD4+.

CDR1 is SGHNT, CDR2 YYREEE, per germline (reference sequence). V dropped 3 bases and J dropped 4 bases, with 14 bases sitting between them. CDR3 length: 14 amino acids. Prior autoimmune disease or systemic immunosuppression barred patients. On this clone itself: Its matching antigen is unknown.

TCRdb's copy holds only in-frame clones and misses some; the assay was immunoSEQ multiplex PCR. Here the sample spans around 62,000 clones, over 75% being singletons. Here the sequenced sample was CD4+ or CD8+ T cells sorted from blood, taken in a trial of the OX40 agonist ivuxolimab. The V and J genes are TRBV5-4 and TRBJ2-7; the D gene is possibly TRBD1 (6 bases). The clonotype comes from an adult with an advanced solid tumor such as melanoma, head and neck, liver or kidney cancer. Here the CDR3 reads CASSSRGTGYEQYF. Here the CDR3 DNA reads TGTGCCAGCAGCTCAAGGGGGACCGGGTACGAGCAGTACTTC.